This passage covers 32 T cell receptor beta chains from one sample sequenced in a study of vaccination effects on CD4 cells after COVID-19. ViraFEST assay sequencing came after antigen-specific CD4+ T cells were expanded with viral peptide pools. Around day 10 of culture, CD4+ T cells were separated out. In the vaccine recipients, nucleocapsid antibodies were negative and there was no prior SARS-CoV-2 infection. These receptors lack a known antigen. The repertoire was sequenced with immunoSEQ multiplex PCR; TCRdb's copy has only in-frame clones and lacks some. The sample holds fewer than 30,000 clones, 72% seen once. Here the sequenced sample was CD4+ T cells from PBMCs cultured with SARS-CoV-2 spike peptides, taken before COVID-19 vaccination. The source is a human donor who received a COVID-19 vaccine.

This chain joins TRBV5-1 and TRBJ1-2; the match to TRBD1 covers 11 bases. Germline CDR1 and CDR2: SGHRS and YFSETQ. The CDR3 has 14 residues. The V segment lost 3 bases and the J segment 8 bases; nucleotides outside the gene matches: 6. CDR3 in DNA: TGCGCCAGCAGCTCAGGACAGGGGGCGCCCGGCTACACCTTC. Translation gives CASSSGQGAPGYTF.

This chain joins TRBV7-2 and TRBJ2-4; D is possibly TRBD1 (5 bases). V lost 2 bases and J lost 9, with 11 bases in between. The CDR3 loop spans 13 amino acids. Germline assignment: CDR1 SGHTA and CDR2 FQGNSA. The CDR3 region is CASSLQGKSIQYF. CDR3 sequence (DNA): TGTGCCAGCAGCTTACAGGGTAAATCCATTCAGTACTTC.

The CDR3 DNA reads as TGTGCCAGCAGCCATCAGCAAGAGACCCAGTACTTC. Translation gives CASSHQQETQYF. V is TRBV3-1 (or the pseudogene TRBV3-2) and J is TRBJ2-5; D is unresolved. The germline V gene has CDR1 LGHDT and CDR2 YNNKEL (reference sequence). This CDR3 has 12 amino acids. V lost 3 bases and J lost 2, with 4 bases in between.

The chain employs TRBV14 and TRBJ1-2; D ambiguous. V dropped 5 bases and J dropped 6 bases, with 13 bases sitting between them. CDR3 size: 13 residues. The germline V gene encodes CDR1 SGHDN and CDR2 FVKESK. CDR3 protein: CASSVQKRDGYTF. In DNA form, the CDR3 reads TGTGCCAGCAGCGTTCAAAAAAGGGATGGCTACACCTTC.

This clone came up a few times. The chain joins TRBV7-6 to TRBJ1-1; TRBD1 is a possible D gene (6 bases). The germline V gene has CDR1 SGHVS and CDR2 FNYEAQ. The CDR3 runs 17 residues. V lost 2 bases, J lost 1 base, and 17 bases lay in between. The CDR3 is CASSLLDRDNGNTEAFF. In DNA form, the CDR3 reads TGTGCCAGCAGCTTACTCGACCGGGACAACGGGAACACTGAAGCTTTCTTT.

This clone was counted between two and nine times. The chain uses TRBV20-1 and TRBJ2-7; perhaps TRBD2 as D (5 bases). This CDR3 comprises 11 residues. Trimming took off 5 bases at V and 5 bases at J, with 10 bases between the two ends. Germline CDR1 is DFQATT and CDR2 is SNEGSKA (reference sequence). Written as DNA, the CDR3 is TGCAGTGCTTCAGGACTCAACGAGCAGTACTTC. Amino acids: CSASGLNEQYF.

A few counts support this clone. The chain joins TRBV5-8 to TRBJ1-5, with D perhaps TRBD1 (5 bases). V dropped 4 bases and J dropped 4 bases, with 9 bases sitting between them. Germline V CDR1 and CDR2: SGHTS, YDEGEE. The CDR3 is made up of 13 amino acids. The DNA of the CDR3 is TGTGCCAGCAGCCACGACAGAAATCAGCCCCAGCATTTT. Encoded protein: CASSHDRNQPQHF.

This clone was seen only a few times. The chain uses TRBV5-3 and TRBJ2-6, with D uncertain. TRBV5-3 is noted as an ORF with a role that remains uncertain. Between the trimmed V and J ends, which lost 5 bases and 0 bases, there was a span of 24 bases. The CDR3 is made up of 20 amino acids. CDR3 amino acids: CARSFTNLDRISSGANVLTF. CDR3 in DNA: TGTGCCAGAAGTTTTACTAATTTGGACCGTATAAGCTCTGGGGCCAACGTCCTGACTTTC.

This clone was seen only a few times. The rearrangement links TRBV6-5 to TRBJ1-5, with D unclear. The CDR3 is 13 amino acids. Trimming took off 7 bases at V and 6 bases at J, with 13 bases between the two ends. Germline V gene data show CDR1 as MNHEY and CDR2 as SVGAGI. CDR3 sequence reads: CASKTSVGQPQHF. The CDR3 nucleotides are TGTGCCAGCAAAACCTCGGTAGGTCAGCCCCAGCATTTT.

This clone was seen just once. V usage is TRBV19 and J usage is TRBJ2-5, with 8 nucleotides matching TRBD2. With 4 bases clipped from V and 5 bases from J, the junction kept 3 bases outside the gene matches. Looked up from germline, CDR1 is LNHDA and CDR2 is SQIVND (reference sequence). The CDR3 covers 13 residues. As DNA, the CDR3 is TGTGCCAGTAGTAAAGCGGGAGTGGAGACCCAGTACTTC. Translation gives CASSKAGVETQYF.

This clone was seen only once. This chain joins TRBV6-5 and TRBJ1-6; D remains unclear. In germline, CDR1 is MNHEY, CDR2 SVGAGI. Trimming cost V 5 bases and J 4 bases, with 12 bases left between them. CDR3 size: 15 residues. This chain's CDR3 is CASSSPGRYNSPLHF. CDR3 DNA: TGTGCCAGCAGTAGCCCCGGCAGGTATAATTCACCCCTCCACTTT.

As DNA, the CDR3 is TGTGCCACCAGTGATCCGGGGGGGTCAGATACGCAGTATTTT. Protein: CATSDPGGSDTQYF. The chain carries TRBV24-1 and TRBJ2-3, with TRBD2 identical over 8 bases. This CDR3 has 14 amino acids. The J segment lost 4 bases and the V segment lost 3 bases, leaving 2 bases of the junction unmatched. Germline-derived CDR1 and CDR2 are KGHDR and SFDVKD.

The CDR3 reads CASSGRGALGYTF. The CDR3 nucleotides read TGTGCCAGCAGCGGGCGCGGGGCGCTTGGCTACACCTTC. The chain uses TRBV9 and TRBJ1-2; TRBD1 is a possible D gene (5 bases). This CDR3 is 13 amino acids long. V was cut by 3 bases and J by 7 bases, with 13 bases left in between. The germline CDR1 and CDR2 sequences are SGDLS and YYNGEE.

This clone counts as medium-sized. V gene TRBV19 combines with J gene TRBJ1-1; D is ambiguous. Germline CDR1 LNHDA, CDR2 SQIVND (reference sequence). V was clipped by 6 bases and J by 0 bases, with 11 bases between them. This CDR3 has 14 amino acids. The CDR3 DNA is TGTGCCAGTAGACTTGGCACAATGAACACTGAAGCTTTCTTT. Protein sequence: CASRLGTMNTEAFF.

V usage is TRBV7-9 and J usage is TRBJ1-2; D gene unclear. V was clipped by 0 bases and J by 5 bases, with 19 bases between them. The CDR3 is 17 amino acids. Germline CDR1 SEHNR, CDR2 FQNEAQ (reference sequence). The CDR3, as DNA: TGTGCCAGCAGCTTAGCTAACCCCCCATACAACCGATATGGCTACACCTTC. Translating it yields CASSLANPPYNRYGYTF.

The J gene is TRBJ1-2, the V gene TRBV27; 9 bases agree with TRBD1. The CDR3 sequence is 16 residues long. Germline V gene lookup returns CDR1 MNHEY and CDR2 SMNVEV (reference sequence). The J segment lost 4 bases and the V segment lost 5 bases, leaving 11 bases of the junction unmatched. CDR3 in DNA: TGTGCCAGCAGTCACTCACGGACAGGGGCCTTCTATGGCTACACCTTC. This codes for CASSHSRTGAFYGYTF.

The J gene is TRBJ2-3, the V gene TRBV9; D is undetermined. Germline loops: CDR1 SGDLS, CDR2 YYNGEE. V lost 0 bases and J lost 2, with 7 bases in between. The CDR3 length is 14 residues. The CDR3 nucleotides are TGTGCCAGCAGCGTAGGGGCAATCACAGATACGCAGTATTTT. Amino acids: CASSVGAITDTQYF.

This clone was counted between two and nine times. The chain employs TRBV7-8 and TRBJ1-5; 11 bases are a match to TRBD1. The CDR3 sequence is 16 residues long. CDR1 SGHVS and CDR2 FQNEAQ come from the germline V gene. Trimming cost V 5 bases and J 5 bases; bases outside gene matches: 8. The CDR3 coding sequence is TGTGCCAGCAGCCGAGAGGACAGGGGGCGCCATCAGCCCCAGCATTTT. Amino acid sequence: CASSREDRGRHQPQHF.

J is TRBJ2-4 and V is TRBV2; 11 positions match TRBD1. The CDR3 spans 17 residues. Trimming took 6 bases from V and 1 from J; bases not matched to a gene: 8. The germline V gene has CDR1 SNHLY and CDR2 FYNNEI. Written as DNA, the CDR3 is TGTGCCAGCAGAAGGACAGGGGGCCTCTCGGCCAAAAACATTCAGTACTTC. It translates to CASRRTGGLSAKNIQYF.

The chain employs TRBV5-1 and TRBJ2-7; no clear D gene. This CDR3 contains 16 residues. V lost 7 bases and J 3 bases, leaving 23 bases between the germline ends. CDR1 SGHRS and CDR2 YFSETQ come from the germline V gene. CDR3 amino acids: CASAHDPGLTHYEQYF. CDR3 bases: TGCGCCAGCGCCCATGACCCGGGCCTCACCCACTACGAGCAGTACTTC.

This rearrangement joins TRBV3-1 (or the pseudogene TRBV3-2) to TRBJ1-2, with 8 bases identical to TRBD1. The ends lost 4 bases at V and 7 bases at J; junction bases unmatched: 20. Germline assignment: CDR1 LGHDT and CDR2 YNNKEL (reference sequence). The CDR3 has 18 residues. The CDR3 DNA is TGTGCCAGCAGCCCCCAGGGGGCTGGCATTGGAACCTTAGGTGGCTACACCTTC. Protein: CASSPQGAGIGTLGGYTF.

The chain couples TRBV10-3 to TRBJ2-7; no clear D gene. This CDR3 contains 11 residues. V gave up 2 bases and J gave up 3 bases, with 2 bases separating them. Germline CDR1 reads ENHRY; CDR2 reads SYGVKD. The CDR3 here is CAISEVYEQYF. The DNA for the CDR3 is TGTGCCATCAGTGAGGTCTACGAGCAGTACTTC.

The V and J genes are TRBV19 and TRBJ2-1; D perhaps matches TRBD2 (8 bases). The CDR3 extends over 16 amino acids. The germline V and J ends were trimmed by 7 bases and 7 bases, with 23 bases remaining between them. CDR1 is LNHDA and CDR2 is SQIVND in the germline V gene (reference sequence). The CDR3 sequence is CASTPPGRGQRNEQFF. The DNA of the CDR3 is TGTGCCAGTACCCCCCCCGGGAGGGGGCAAAGAAATGAGCAGTTCTTC.

The chain recombines TRBV9 with TRBJ2-5; 8 bases match TRBD1. Per germline, CDR1 SGDLS and CDR2 YYNGEE. Trimming at V came to 3 bases and at J to 5 bases, leaving 9 bases not matched to a gene. CDR3 length: 15 residues. The DNA for the CDR3 is TGTGCCAGCAGCGCATCGGGACAGGTGATTGAGACCCAGTACTTC. As protein: CASSASGQVIETQYF.

This clone was counted a few times. The chain uses TRBV19 and TRBJ1-2; maybe TRBD1 (5 bases). Germline V lookup: CDR1 LNHDA, CDR2 SQIVND (reference sequence). V was pared by 7 bases and J by 4 bases, with 19 bases between. This CDR3 contains 15 residues. The CDR3 nucleotides read TGTGCCAGTACCCGGCAGGGCCTTACCACCTATGGCTACACCTTC. Protein sequence: CASTRQGLTTYGYTF.

The rearrangement joins TRBV7-8 to TRBJ1-1; no clear D. The CDR3 loop spans 16 amino acids. Germline V gives CDR1 SGHVS, CDR2 FQNEAQ. With 1 base removed from V and 3 bases from J, the gap between germline ends came to 15 bases. CDR3 in DNA: TGTGCCAGCAGCTTAGGATCAGACGGAAGGGACACTGAAGCTTTCTTT. Translated: CASSLGSDGRDTEAFF. Looking up the rest from reference TRBV7-8 and TRBJ1-1 gives the full variable domain: GAGVSQSPRYKVAKRGQDVALRCDPISGHVSLFWYQQALGQGPEFLTYFQNEAQLDKSGLPSDRFFAERPEGSVSTLKIQRTQQEDSAVYLCASSLGSDGRDTEAFFGQGTRLTVV.

CDR3 sequence reads: CAIRPDSSGHEQFF. CDR3 DNA: TGTGCCATCAGGCCGGACAGTTCGGGCCATGAGCAGTTCTTC. V and J are TRBV10-3 and TRBJ2-1; possible D gene TRBD1, 6 bases. CDR3 size: 14 residues. Looked up from germline, CDR1 is ENHRY and CDR2 is SYGVKD. V dropped 6 bases and J dropped 8 bases, with 17 bases sitting between them.

This clone was counted between two and nine times. This rearrangement joins TRBV7-6 to TRBJ1-6; D remains ambiguous. This CDR3 is built from 13 residues. V was shortened by 5 bases and J by 7 bases, with 9 bases between the two germline ends. CDR1 and CDR2 (germline): SGHVS, FNYEAQ. The CDR3 sequence is CASSPQGNSPLHF. CDR3 in DNA: TGTGCCAGCAGCCCACAAGGGAATTCACCCCTCCACTTT.

The CDR3 DNA follows: TGTGCCAGCAGCTTAGAAGGCGGGGGGGCCTATGAGCAGTTCTTC. It yields the protein CASSLEGGGAYEQFF. The chain links TRBV7-8 to TRBJ2-1, with 9 bases identical to TRBD2. The V gene end was trimmed by 1 base and the J gene end by 8 bases; junction bases not matched to a gene: 6. The CDR3 totals 15 residues. Germline V gene sequence: CDR1 SGHVS, CDR2 FQNEAQ.

There are a few counts of this clone. This rearrangement joins TRBV5-4 to TRBJ1-2; 7 bases map to TRBD1. Per germline, CDR1 SGHNT and CDR2 YYREEE (reference sequence). V was clipped by 4 bases and J by 8 bases; unmatched bases: 5. The CDR3 has 12 amino acids. CDR3 residues: CASSRDSKGYTF. The DNA for the CDR3 is TGTGCCAGCAGCAGGGACAGCAAAGGCTACACCTTC.

The V call is TRBV27, the J call TRBJ1-5, with TRBD1 matching 7 bases. Looked up from germline, CDR1 is MNHEY and CDR2 is SMNVEV (reference sequence). There are 17 residues in the CDR3. Losses at the gene ends were 2 bases for V and 0 bases for J; bases not matched to a gene: 7. The CDR3 protein is CASSLRGPGDSNQPQHF. CDR3 DNA: TGTGCCAGCAGTTTAAGGGGGCCCGGAGATAGCAATCAGCCCCAGCATTTT.

The V call is TRBV7-8, the J call TRBJ2-2; D gene uncertain. The CDR3 runs to 16 residues. Germline V gene lookup returns CDR1 SGHVS and CDR2 FQNEAQ. V lost 6 bases to trimming and J lost 0 bases, with 14 bases between them. This CDR3 reads CASSFWATTNTGELFF. In DNA form, the CDR3 reads TGTGCCAGCAGTTTCTGGGCGACCACGAACACCGGGGAGCTGTTTTTT.